This T cell receptor beta chain was sequenced during a study of PD-1 blockade in mismatch repair-deficient tumors. Across the study: All were previously treated, progressing patients with 12 mismatch repair-deficient cancer types.

Study-wide findings and caveats: Rapid post-treatment expansion, then contraction, generally preceding radiologic response, marked tumor-resident clones.

For this clone: The antigen remains unidentified.

The CDR3 has 13 residues. CDR1 is SGHRS and CDR2 is YFSETQ in the germline V gene. V was pared by 4 bases and J by 1 base, with 8 bases between. PCR or immunohistochemistry showed mismatch repair deficiency in every enrolled patient. Repertoires were generated with immunoSEQ multiplex PCR, while TCRdb's copy carries only in-frame clones and drops some. This sample yields tens of thousands of clones, of which approximately 88% are seen a single time; 1% to 1.4% belongs to the top ten. The sample was PBMCs, taken around 40 weeks after starting pembrolizumab. The gene calls are TRBV5-1 and TRBJ2-5; D unclear. The clonotype was recovered from an adult with mismatch repair-deficient cancer. In nucleotides, the CDR3 is TGCGCCAGCAGCGGAGAAAGCCAAGAGACCCAGTACTTC. This encodes CASSGESQETQYF.